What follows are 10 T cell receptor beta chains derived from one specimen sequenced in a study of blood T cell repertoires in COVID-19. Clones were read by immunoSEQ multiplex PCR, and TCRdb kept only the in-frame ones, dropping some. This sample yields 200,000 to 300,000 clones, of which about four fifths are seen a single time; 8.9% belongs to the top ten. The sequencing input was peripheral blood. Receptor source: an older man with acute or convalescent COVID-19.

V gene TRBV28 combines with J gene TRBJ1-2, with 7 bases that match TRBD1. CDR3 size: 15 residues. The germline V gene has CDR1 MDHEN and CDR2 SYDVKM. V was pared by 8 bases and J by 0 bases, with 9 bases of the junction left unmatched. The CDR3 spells CASAGQRTSNYGYTF. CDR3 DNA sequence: TGTGCCAGCGCGGGACAGCGGACTTCTAACTATGGCTACACCTTC.

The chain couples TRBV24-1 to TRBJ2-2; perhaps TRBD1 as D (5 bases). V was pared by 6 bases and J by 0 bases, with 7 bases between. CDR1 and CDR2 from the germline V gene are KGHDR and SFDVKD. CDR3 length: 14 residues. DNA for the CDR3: TGTGCCACCAGTAGGGGTTCGAACACCGGGGAGCTGTTTTTT. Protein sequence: CATSRGSNTGELFF.

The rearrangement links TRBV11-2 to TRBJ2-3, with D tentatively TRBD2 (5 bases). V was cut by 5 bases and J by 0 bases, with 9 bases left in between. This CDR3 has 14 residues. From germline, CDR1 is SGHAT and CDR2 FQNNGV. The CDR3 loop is CASSLGLSTDTQYF. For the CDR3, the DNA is TGTGCCAGCAGCCTCGGACTCAGCACAGATACGCAGTATTTT.

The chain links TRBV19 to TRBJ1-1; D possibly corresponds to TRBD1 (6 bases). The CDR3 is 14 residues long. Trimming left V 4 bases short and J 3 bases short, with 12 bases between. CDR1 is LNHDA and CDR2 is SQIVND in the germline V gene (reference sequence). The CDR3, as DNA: TGTGCCAGTAGTACCCGGACAGACTACACTGAAGCTTTCTTT. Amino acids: CASSTRTDYTEAFF. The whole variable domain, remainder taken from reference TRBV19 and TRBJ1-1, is DGGITQSPKYLFRKEGQNVTLSCEQNLNHDAMYWYRQDPGQGLRLIYYSQIVNDFQKGDIAEGYSVSREKKESFPLTVTSAQKNPTAFYLCASSTRTDYTEAFFGQGTRLTVV.

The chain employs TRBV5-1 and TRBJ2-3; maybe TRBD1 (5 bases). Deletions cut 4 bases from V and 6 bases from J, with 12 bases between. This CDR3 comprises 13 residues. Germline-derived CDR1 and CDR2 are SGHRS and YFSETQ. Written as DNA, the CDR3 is TGCGCCAGCAGCCTGGGGCCCGGGGATACGCAGTATTTT. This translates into CASSLGPGDTQYF. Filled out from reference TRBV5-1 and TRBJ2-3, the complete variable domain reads KAGVTQTPRYLIKTRGQQVTLSCSPISGHRSVSWYQQTPGQGLQFLFEYFSETQRNKGNFPGRFSGRQFSNSRSEMNVSTLELGDSALYLCASSLGPGDTQYFGPGTRLTVL.

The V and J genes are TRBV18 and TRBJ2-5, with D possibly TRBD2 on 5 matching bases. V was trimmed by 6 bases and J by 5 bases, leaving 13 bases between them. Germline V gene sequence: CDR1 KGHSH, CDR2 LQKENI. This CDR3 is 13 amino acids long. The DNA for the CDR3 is TGTGCCAGCTCTCGACAACTAGGGGAGACCCAGTACTTC. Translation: CASSRQLGETQYF.

The CDR3 sequence is CASTFRTSLDTQYF. The DNA of the CDR3 is TGTGCCAGCACCTTTCGGACTAGTTTAGATACGCAGTATTTT. The chain joins TRBV5-6 to TRBJ2-3, with 7 bases fitting TRBD2. This CDR3 contains 14 residues. The germline CDR1 and CDR2 sequences are SGHDT and YYEEEE. V dropped 6 bases and J dropped 5; count of bases not matched to a gene: 9.

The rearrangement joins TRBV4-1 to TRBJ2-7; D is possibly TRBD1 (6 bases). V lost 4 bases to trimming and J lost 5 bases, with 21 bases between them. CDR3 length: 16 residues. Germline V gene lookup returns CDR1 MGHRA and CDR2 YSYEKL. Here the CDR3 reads CASSPGSPRQGNEQYF. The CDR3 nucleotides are TGCGCCAGCAGCCCGGGGAGCCCGAGGCAGGGGAACGAGCAGTACTTC.

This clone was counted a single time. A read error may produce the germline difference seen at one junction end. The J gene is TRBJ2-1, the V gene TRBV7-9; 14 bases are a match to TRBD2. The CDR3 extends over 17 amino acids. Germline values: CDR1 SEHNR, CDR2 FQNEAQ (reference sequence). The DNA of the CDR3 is TGTGCCAGCACCTTACGACTAGCGGGAGGGCCTTACGATGAGCAGTTCTTC. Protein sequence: CASTLRLAGGPYDEQFF.

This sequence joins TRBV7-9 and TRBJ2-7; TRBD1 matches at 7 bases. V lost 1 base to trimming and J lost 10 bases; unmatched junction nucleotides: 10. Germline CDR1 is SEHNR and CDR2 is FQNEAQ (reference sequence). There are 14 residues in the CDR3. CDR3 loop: CASSLEFRDSQQYF. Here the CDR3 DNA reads TGTGCCAGCAGCTTAGAGTTTCGGGACAGCCAACAGTACTTC.